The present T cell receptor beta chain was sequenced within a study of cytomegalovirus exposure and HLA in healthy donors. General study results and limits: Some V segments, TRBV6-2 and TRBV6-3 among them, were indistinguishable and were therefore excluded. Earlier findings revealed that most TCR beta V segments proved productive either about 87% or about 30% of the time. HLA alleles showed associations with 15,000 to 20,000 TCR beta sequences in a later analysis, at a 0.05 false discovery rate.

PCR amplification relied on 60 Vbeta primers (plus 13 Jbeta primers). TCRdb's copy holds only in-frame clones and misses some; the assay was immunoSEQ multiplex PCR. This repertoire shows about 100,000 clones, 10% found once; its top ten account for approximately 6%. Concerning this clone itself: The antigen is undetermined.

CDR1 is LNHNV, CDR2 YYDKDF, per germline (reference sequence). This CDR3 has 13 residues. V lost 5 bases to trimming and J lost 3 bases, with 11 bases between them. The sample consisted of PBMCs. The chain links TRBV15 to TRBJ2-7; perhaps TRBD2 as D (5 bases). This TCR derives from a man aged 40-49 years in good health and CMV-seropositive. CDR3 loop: CATSRGLGYEQYF. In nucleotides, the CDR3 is TGTGCCACCAGCCGGGGATTAGGCTACGAGCAGTACTTC.